A single sample is the source of the 13 T cell receptor beta chains below, sequenced in a study of blood T cell repertoires in COVID-19. The data were produced by immunoSEQ multiplex PCR, yet TCRdb's version contains in-frame clones alone and is incomplete. Here the sample spans fewer than 600,000 clones, roughly 87% being singletons. The material sequenced was peripheral blood. The source of these receptors is a man aged 18-30 years with COVID-19, enrolled during active disease.

The chain couples TRBV6-4 to TRBJ1-1; D remains unclear. This CDR3 contains 14 residues. The V end was cut by 7 bases, the J end by 2 bases, with 14 bases between. Germline loops: CDR1 MRHNA, CDR2 SNTAGT. In DNA form, the CDR3 reads TGTGCCAGCAAAGGCTCAGAGGGCAACACTGAAGCTTTCTTT. Encoded protein: CASKGSEGNTEAFF.

The chain carries TRBV19 and TRBJ2-1; D possibly corresponds to TRBD1 (6 bases). The CDR3 totals 13 residues. Trimming shortened V by 4 bases and J by 6 bases, and 10 bases separated the two germline ends. CDR1 LNHDA and CDR2 SQIVND come from the germline V gene (reference sequence). Written as DNA, the CDR3 is TGTGCCAGTAGTAGGGGACAAATCAATGAGCAGTTCTTC. This codes for CASSRGQINEQFF.

The genes are TRBV27 and TRBJ2-2, with 7 bases fitting TRBD1. The CDR3 runs 16 residues. V shed 4 bases and J 3 bases; nucleotides not matched to a gene: 8. Germline V gene data show CDR1 as MNHEY and CDR2 as SMNVEV (reference sequence). The CDR3 DNA follows: TGTGCCAGCAGTTCCATCCGACAGGGCGACACCGGGGAGCTGTTTTTT. This codes for CASSSIRQGDTGELFF.

The J gene is TRBJ2-5, the V gene TRBV2, with D tentatively TRBD2 (5 bases). Germline values: CDR1 SNHLY, CDR2 FYNNEI. The CDR3 runs to 13 residues. V was shortened by 3 bases and J by 5 bases, with 10 bases between the two germline ends. The CDR3 DNA follows: TGTGCCAGCAGTGATAGCGAGTTGGAGACCCAGTACTTC. Amino acid sequence: CASSDSELETQYF.

This chain joins TRBV19 and TRBJ2-7; TRBD1 matches at 12 bases. The junction had 9 bases not matched to a gene; V was cut back by 10 bases and J by 2 bases. CDR1 LNHDA and CDR2 SQIVND come from the germline V gene (reference sequence). This CDR3 is built from 15 residues. CDR3: CATAAGQGATYEQYF. CDR3 DNA: TGTGCCACCGCCGCGGGACAGGGGGCAACCTACGAGCAGTACTTC.

As concerns this clone: The germline gene is not matched at one end of the junction; a read error may be the cause. This chain joins TRBV19 and TRBJ2-3, with D tentatively TRBD1 (6 bases). The CDR3 totals 11 residues. Germline values: CDR1 LNHDA, CDR2 SQIVND (reference sequence). CDR3 sequence: CASSIGRGLNF. The CDR3 DNA reads as TGTGCCAGTAGTATCGGCAGGGGTCTAAATTTT. The full variable domain, rest sourced from reference TRBV19 and TRBJ2-3, is DGGITQSPKYLFRKEGQNVTLSCEQNLNHDAMYWYRQDPGQGLRLIYYSQIVNDFQKGDIAEGYSVSREKKESFPLTVTSAQKNPTAFYLCASSIGRGLNFGPGTRLTVL.

The rearrangement joins TRBV5-6 to TRBJ1-2, with unresolved D. CDR1 is SGHDT and CDR2 is YYEEEE in the germline V gene. This CDR3 contains 12 residues. V was trimmed by 0 bases and J by 4 bases, leaving 4 bases between them. The CDR3 is CASSLDSYGYTF. The CDR3, as DNA: TGTGCCAGCAGCTTGGACAGCTATGGCTACACCTTC.

The chain combines TRBV2 with TRBJ2-5, with 9 bases aligning to TRBD1. The germline gives CDR1 SNHLY, CDR2 FYNNEI. The CDR3 is 15 residues long. V shed 6 bases and J 3 bases; nucleotides not matched to a gene: 8. The CDR3, as DNA: TGTGCCAGCAGGGGCGGGACAGGGAGGGAAGAGACCCAGTACTTC. It codes for CASRGGTGREETQYF.

The genes are TRBV19 and TRBJ1-5; 8 bases agree with TRBD1. CDR3 length: 14 residues. In germline, CDR1 is LNHDA, CDR2 SQIVND (reference sequence). The V segment lost 7 bases and the J segment 7 bases; nucleotides outside the gene matches: 9. CDR3 in DNA: TGTGCCAGTAACCCAGGGGGCCCCACACAGCCCCAGCATTTT. Translation: CASNPGGPTQPQHF.

This clone was seen once. The CDR3 sequence: CASSTTSQGAPETQYF. The CDR3 bases are TGTGCCAGCAGCACCACCTCACAGGGGGCCCCCGAGACCCAGTACTTC. The V gene is TRBV7-9, the J gene TRBJ2-5; 9 nucleotides match TRBD1. This CDR3 has 16 amino acids. Germline V CDR1 and CDR2: SEHNR, FQNEAQ (reference sequence). J was trimmed by 5 bases and V by 5 bases; bases with no gene match: 12.

This sequence joins TRBV6-5 and TRBJ2-5, with 7 positions matching TRBD1. The CDR3 extends over 14 amino acids. The trim removed 5 bases at V and 5 bases at J, leaving 8 bases unmatched. CDR1 MNHEY and CDR2 SVGAGI come from the germline V gene. CDR3: CASSRNRGLETQYF. The CDR3, as DNA: TGTGCCAGCAGTAGGAACAGGGGTTTGGAGACCCAGTACTTC.

This rearrangement joins TRBV11-2 to TRBJ2-1, with TRBD2 matching over 7 bases. The CDR3 runs 15 residues. The germline V gene has CDR1 SGHAT and CDR2 FQNNGV. V gave up 6 bases and J gave up 5 bases; unmatched junction bases: 10. The CDR3 nucleotides are TGTGCCAGCAGTTCGGTAGCGGGCCCAGACAATGAGCAGTTCTTC. This translates into CASSSVAGPDNEQFF.

This clone was observed a handful of times. The chain employs TRBV19 and TRBJ1-6; TRBD1 is a possible D gene (6 bases). CDR1 is LNHDA, CDR2 SQIVND, per germline (reference sequence). V gave up 3 bases and J gave up 3 bases, with 9 bases separating them. The CDR3 sequence is 15 residues long. DNA for the CDR3: TGTGCCAGTAGTATTGGACAGCACTATAATTCACCCCTCCACTTT. It yields the protein CASSIGQHYNSPLHF. Variable domain in full (rest from reference TRBV19 and TRBJ1-6): DGGITQSPKYLFRKEGQNVTLSCEQNLNHDAMYWYRQDPGQGLRLIYYSQIVNDFQKGDIAEGYSVSREKKESFPLTVTSAQKNPTAFYLCASSIGQHYNSPLHFGNGTRLTVT.